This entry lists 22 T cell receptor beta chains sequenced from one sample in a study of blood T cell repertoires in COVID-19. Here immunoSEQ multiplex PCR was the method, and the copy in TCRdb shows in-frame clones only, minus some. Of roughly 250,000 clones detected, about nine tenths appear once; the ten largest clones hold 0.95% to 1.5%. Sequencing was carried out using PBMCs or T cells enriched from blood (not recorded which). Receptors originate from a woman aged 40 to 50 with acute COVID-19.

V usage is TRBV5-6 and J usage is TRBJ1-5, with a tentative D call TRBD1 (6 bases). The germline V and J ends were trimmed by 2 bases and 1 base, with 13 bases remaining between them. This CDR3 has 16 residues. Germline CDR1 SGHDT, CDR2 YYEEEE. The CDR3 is CASSFGGTISNQPQHF. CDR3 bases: TGTGCCAGCAGCTTTGGTGGGACAATAAGCAATCAGCCCCAGCATTTT. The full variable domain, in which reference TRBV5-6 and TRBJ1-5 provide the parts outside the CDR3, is DAGVTQSPTHLIKTRGQQVTLRCSPKSGHDTVSWYQQALGQGPQFIFQYYEEEERQRGNFPDRFSGHQFPNYSSELNVNALLLGDSALYLCASSFGGTISNQPQHFGDGTRLSIL.

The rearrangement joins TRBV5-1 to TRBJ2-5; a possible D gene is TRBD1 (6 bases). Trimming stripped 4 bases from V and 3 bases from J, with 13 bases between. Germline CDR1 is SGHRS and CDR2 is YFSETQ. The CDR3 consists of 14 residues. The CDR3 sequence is CASSRSGAEETQYF. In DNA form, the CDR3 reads TGCGCCAGCAGCCGGTCAGGGGCGGAAGAGACCCAGTACTTC.

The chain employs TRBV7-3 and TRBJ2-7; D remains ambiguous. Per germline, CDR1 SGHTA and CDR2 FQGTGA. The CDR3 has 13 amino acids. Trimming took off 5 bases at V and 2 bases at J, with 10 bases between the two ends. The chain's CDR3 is CASSLYEPYEQYF. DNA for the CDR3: TGTGCCAGCAGCCTCTACGAACCCTACGAGCAGTACTTC.

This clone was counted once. The chain's CDR3 is CASSFKGGYTF. The CDR3 region has the DNA TGTGCCAGCAGTTTTAAGGGGGGCTACACCTTC. The rearrangement uses TRBV28 and TRBJ1-2, with a weak D call TRBD1 (5 bases). The CDR3 has 11 amino acids. Trimming pared 3 bases from V and 8 bases from J, leaving 7 bases between. Per the germline V gene, CDR1 is MDHEN and CDR2 is SYDVKM.

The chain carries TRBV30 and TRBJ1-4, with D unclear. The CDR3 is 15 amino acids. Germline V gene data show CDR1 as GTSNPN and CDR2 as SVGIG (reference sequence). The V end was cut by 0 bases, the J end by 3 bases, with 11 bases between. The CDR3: CAWSVGGISNEKLFF. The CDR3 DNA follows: TGTGCCTGGAGTGTAGGAGGGATCTCTAATGAAAAACTGTTTTTT.

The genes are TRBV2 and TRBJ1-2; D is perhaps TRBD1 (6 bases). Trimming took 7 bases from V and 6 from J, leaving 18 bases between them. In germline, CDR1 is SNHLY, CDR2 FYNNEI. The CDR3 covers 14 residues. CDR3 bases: TGTGCCAGCAAGGAAAGTTTCAGGGGAAATGGCTACACCTTC. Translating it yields CASKESFRGNGYTF. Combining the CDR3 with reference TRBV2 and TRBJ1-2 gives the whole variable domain EPEVTQTPSHQVTQMGQEVILRCVPISNHLYFYWYRQILGQKVEFLVSFYNNEISEKSEIFDDQFSVERPDGSNFTLKIRSTKLEDSAMYFCASKESFRGNGYTFGSGTRLTVV.

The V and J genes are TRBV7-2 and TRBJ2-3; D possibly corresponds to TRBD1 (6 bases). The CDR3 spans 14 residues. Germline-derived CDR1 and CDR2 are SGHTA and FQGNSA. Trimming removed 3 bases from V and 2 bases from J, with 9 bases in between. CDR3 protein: CASSFGGVTDTQYF. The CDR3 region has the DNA TGTGCCAGCAGCTTTGGGGGCGTCACAGATACGCAGTATTTT.

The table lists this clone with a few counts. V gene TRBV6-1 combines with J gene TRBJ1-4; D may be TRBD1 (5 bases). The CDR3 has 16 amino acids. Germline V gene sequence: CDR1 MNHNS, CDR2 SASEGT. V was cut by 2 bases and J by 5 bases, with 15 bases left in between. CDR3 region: CASSESGTPFNEKLFF. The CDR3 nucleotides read TGTGCCAGCAGTGAAAGTGGGACTCCTTTCAATGAAAAACTGTTTTTT.

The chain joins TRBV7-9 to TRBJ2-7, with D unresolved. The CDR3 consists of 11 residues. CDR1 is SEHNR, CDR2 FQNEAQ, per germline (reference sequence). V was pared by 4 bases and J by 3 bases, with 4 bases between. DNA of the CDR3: TGTGCCAGCAGCTCCCACTACGAGCAGTACTTC. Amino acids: CASSSHYEQYF.

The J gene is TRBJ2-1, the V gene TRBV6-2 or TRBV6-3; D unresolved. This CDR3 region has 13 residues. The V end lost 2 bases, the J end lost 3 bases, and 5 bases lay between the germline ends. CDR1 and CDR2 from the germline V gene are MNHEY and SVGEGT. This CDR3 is CASSYIHYNEQFF. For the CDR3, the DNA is TGTGCCAGCAGTTACATTCACTACAATGAGCAGTTCTTC.

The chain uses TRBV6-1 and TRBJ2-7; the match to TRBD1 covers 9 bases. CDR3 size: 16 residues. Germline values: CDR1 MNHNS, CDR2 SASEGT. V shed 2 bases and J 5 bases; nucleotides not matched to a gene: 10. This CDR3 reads CASSEYFGTGNDEQYF. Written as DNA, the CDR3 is TGTGCCAGCAGTGAATATTTCGGGACAGGGAATGACGAGCAGTACTTC.

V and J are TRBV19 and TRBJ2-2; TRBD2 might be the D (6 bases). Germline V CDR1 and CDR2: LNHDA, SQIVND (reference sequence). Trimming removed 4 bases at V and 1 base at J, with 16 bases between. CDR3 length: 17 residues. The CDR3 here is CASSTEGGQLNTGELFF. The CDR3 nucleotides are TGTGCCAGTAGTACGGAGGGTGGGCAGTTGAACACCGGGGAGCTGTTTTTT.

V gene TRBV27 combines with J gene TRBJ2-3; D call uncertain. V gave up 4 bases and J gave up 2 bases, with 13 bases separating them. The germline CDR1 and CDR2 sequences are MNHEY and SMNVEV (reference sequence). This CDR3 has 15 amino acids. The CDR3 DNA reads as TGTGCCAGCAGTTCTCGGTTGGTTAACACAGATACGCAGTATTTT. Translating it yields CASSSRLVNTDTQYF.

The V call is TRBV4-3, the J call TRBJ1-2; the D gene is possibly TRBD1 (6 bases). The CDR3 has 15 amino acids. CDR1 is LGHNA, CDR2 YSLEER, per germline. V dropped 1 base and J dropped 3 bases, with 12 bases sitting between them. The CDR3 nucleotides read TGCGCCAGCAGCCAAGGGACAGTCAGGGACTATGGCTACACCTTC. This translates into CASSQGTVRDYGYTF.

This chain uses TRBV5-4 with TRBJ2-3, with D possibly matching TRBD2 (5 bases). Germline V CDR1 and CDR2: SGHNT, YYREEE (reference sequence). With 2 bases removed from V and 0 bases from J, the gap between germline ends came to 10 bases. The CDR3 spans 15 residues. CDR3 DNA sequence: TGTGCCAGCAGCTTCGACGGCGGGAGCACAGATACGCAGTATTTT. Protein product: CASSFDGGSTDTQYF. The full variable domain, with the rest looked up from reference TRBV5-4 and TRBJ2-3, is ETGVTQSPTHLIKTRGQQVTLRCSSQSGHNTVSWYQQALGQGPQFIFQYYREEENGRGNFPPRFSGLQFPNYSSELNVNALELDDSALYLCASSFDGGSTDTQYFGPGTRLTVL.

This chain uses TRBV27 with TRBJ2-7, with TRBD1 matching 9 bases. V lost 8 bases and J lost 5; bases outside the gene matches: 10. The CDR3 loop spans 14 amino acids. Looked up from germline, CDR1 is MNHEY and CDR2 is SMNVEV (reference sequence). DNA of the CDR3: TGTGCCAGCGGGGACAGGGATCTAACGGACGAGCAGTACTTC. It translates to CASGDRDLTDEQYF.

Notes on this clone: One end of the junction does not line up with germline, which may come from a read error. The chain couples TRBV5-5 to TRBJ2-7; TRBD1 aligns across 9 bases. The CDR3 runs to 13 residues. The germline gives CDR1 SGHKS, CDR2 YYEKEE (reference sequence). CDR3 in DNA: TGTGCCAGCAGCACCCGGGACAGGGAAGAGAGACGCTTC. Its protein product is CASSTRDREERRF.

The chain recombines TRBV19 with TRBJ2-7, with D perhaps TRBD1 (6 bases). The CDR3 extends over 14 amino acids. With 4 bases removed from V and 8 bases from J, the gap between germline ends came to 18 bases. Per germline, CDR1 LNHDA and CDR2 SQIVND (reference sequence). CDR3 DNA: TGTGCCAGTAGTAAGAACAGGGTTCGGGTCCAGCAGTACGTC. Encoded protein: CASSKNRVRVQQYV.

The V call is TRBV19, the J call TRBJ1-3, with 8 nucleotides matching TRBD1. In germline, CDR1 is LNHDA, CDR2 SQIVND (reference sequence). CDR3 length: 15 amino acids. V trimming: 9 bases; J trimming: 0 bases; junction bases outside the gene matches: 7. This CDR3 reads CASSDRVTSGNTIYF. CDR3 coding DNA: TGTGCCAGCTCGGACAGGGTGACCTCTGGAAACACCATATATTTT.

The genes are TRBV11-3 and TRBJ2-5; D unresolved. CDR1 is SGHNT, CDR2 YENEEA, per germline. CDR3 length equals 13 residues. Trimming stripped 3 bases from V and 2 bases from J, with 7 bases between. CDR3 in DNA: TGTGCCAGCAGCTTCGGGTCACAAGAGACCCAGTACTTC. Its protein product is CASSFGSQETQYF.

CDR3 region: CASSTVQGVEKLFF. The CDR3, as DNA: TGTGCCAGCAGTACCGTACAGGGCGTTGAAAAACTGTTTTTT. The chain has TRBV2 and TRBJ1-4, with a weak D call TRBD1 (6 bases). CDR1 and CDR2 from the germline V gene are SNHLY and FYNNEI. V was shortened by 5 bases and J by 7 bases, with 14 bases between the two germline ends. The CDR3 extends over 14 amino acids.

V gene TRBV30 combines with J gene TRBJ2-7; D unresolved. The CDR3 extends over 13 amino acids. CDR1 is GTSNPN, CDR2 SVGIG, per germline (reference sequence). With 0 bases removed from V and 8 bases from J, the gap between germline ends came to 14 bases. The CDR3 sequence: CAWSVVGDTKQYF. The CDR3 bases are TGTGCCTGGAGTGTAGTAGGTGACACCAAGCAGTACTTC.